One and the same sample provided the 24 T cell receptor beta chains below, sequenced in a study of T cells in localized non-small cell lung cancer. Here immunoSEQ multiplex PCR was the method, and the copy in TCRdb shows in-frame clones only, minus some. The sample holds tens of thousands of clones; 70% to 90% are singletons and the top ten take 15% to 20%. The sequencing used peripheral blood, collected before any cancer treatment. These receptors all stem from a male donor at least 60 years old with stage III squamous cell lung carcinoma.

In DNA form, the CDR3 reads TGTGCCAGCAGCTTGGTCTTCAATGAGCAGTTCTTC. Translation gives CASSLVFNEQFF. This chain links TRBV7-9 with TRBJ2-1; D is undetermined. This CDR3 has 12 amino acids. Trimming left V 3 bases short and J 6 bases short, with 6 bases between. Germline V gene lookup returns CDR1 SEHNR and CDR2 FQNEAQ (reference sequence).

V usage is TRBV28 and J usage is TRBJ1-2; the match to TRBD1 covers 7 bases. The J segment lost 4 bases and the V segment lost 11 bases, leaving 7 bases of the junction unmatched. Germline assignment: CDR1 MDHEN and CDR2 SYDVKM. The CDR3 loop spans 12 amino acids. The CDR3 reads CACSGGAYGYTF. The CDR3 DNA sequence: TGTGCCTGTTCAGGGGGTGCCTATGGCTACACCTTC.

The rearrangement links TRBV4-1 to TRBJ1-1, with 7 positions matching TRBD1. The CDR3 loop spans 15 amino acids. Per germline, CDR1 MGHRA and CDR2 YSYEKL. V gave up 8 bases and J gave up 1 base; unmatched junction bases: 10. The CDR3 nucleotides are TGCGCCAGCCTCCCGACAGGGCGGACGAACACTGAAGCTTTCTTT. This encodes CASLPTGRTNTEAFF.

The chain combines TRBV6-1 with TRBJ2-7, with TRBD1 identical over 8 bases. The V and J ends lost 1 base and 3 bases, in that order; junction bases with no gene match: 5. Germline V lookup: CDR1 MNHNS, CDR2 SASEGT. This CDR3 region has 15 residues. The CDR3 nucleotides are TGTGCCAGCAGTGAAGGACAGGGGCCCCTCTACGAGCAGTACTTC. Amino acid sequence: CASSEGQGPLYEQYF.

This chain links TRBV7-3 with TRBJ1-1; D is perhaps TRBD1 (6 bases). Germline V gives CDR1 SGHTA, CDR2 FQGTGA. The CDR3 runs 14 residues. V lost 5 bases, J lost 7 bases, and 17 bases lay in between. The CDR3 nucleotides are TGTGCCAGCAGCCCCGGGACACCTGTCGGTGAAGCTTTCTTT. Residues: CASSPGTPVGEAFF.

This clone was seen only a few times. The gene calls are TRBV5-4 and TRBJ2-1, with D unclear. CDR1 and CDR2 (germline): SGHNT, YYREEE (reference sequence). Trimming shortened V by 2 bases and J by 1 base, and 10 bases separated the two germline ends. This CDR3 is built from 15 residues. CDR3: CASSFGAESYNEQFF. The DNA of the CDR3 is TGTGCCAGCAGCTTTGGCGCAGAATCCTACAATGAGCAGTTCTTC.

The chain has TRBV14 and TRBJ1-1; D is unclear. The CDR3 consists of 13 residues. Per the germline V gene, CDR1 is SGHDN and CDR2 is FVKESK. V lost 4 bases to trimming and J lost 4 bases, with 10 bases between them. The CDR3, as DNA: TGTGCCAGCAGCCTATCGCCCAGCACTGAAGCTTTCTTT. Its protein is CASSLSPSTEAFF. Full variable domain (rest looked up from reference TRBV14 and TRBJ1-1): EAGVTQFPSHSVIEKGQTVTLRCDPISGHDNLYWYRRVMGKEIKFLLHFVKESKQDESGMPNNRFLAERTGGTYSTLKVQPAELEDSGVYFCASSLSPSTEAFFGQGTRLTVV.

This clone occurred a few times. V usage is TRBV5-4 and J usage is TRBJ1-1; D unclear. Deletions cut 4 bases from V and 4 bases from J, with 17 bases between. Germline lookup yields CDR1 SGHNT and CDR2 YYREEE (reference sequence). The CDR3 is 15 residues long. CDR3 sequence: CASSTGGSRPTEAFF. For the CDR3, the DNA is TGTGCCAGCAGCACCGGAGGGTCCCGGCCCACTGAAGCTTTCTTT.

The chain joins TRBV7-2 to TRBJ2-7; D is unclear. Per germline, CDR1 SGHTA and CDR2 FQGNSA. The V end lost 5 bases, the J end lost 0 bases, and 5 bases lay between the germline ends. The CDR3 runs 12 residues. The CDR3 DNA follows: TGTGCCAGCAGCCACAGCTCCTACGAGCAGTACTTC. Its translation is CASSHSSYEQYF.

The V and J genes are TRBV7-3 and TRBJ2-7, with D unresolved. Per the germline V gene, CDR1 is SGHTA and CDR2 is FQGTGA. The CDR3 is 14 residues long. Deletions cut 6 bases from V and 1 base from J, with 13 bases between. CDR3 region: CASSSALSSYEQYF. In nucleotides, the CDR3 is TGTGCCAGCAGTTCAGCTCTTTCTTCCTACGAGCAGTACTTC.

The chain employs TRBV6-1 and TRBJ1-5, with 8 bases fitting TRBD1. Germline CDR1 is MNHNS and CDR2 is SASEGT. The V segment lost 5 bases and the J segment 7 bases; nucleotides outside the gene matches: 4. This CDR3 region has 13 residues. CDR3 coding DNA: TGTGCCAGCAGTTTGGACAGGGCCCAGCCCCAGCATTTT. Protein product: CASSLDRAQPQHF.

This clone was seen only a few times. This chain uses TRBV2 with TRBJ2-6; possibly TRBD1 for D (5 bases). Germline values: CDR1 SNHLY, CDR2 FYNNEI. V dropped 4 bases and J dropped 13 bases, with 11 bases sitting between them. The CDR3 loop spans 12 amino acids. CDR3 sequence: CASSVRVEVLTF. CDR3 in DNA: TGTGCCAGCAGTGTCAGGGTGGAGGTCCTGACTTTC.

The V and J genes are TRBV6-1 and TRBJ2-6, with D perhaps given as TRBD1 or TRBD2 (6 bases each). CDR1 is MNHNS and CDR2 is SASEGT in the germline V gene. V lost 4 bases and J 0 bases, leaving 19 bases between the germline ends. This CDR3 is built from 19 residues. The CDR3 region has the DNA TGTGCCAGCAGTGGTTATAGGGGGGCCCCTCTCTCTGGGGCCAACGTCCTGACTTTC. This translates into CASSGYRGAPLSGANVLTF.

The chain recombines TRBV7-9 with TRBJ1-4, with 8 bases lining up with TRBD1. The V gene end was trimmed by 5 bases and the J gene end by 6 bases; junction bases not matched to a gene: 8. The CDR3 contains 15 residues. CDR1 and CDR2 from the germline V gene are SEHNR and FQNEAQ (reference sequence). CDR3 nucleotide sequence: TGTGCCAGCAGCGCCCGGACAGGGAGGGATGAAAAACTGTTTTTT. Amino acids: CASSARTGRDEKLFF.

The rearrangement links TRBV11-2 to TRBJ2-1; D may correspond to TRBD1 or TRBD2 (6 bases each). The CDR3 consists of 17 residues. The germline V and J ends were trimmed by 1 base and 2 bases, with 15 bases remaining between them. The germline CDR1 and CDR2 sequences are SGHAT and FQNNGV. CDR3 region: CASSLGGGLSTYNEQFF. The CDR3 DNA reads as TGTGCCAGCAGCTTAGGAGGGGGACTTTCAACCTACAATGAGCAGTTCTTC.

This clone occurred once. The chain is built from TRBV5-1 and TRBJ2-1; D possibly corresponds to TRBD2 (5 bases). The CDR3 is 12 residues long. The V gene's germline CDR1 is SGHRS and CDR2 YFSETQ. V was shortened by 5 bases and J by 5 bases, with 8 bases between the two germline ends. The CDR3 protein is CASRTGNNEQFF. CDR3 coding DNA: TGCGCCAGCAGGACGGGGAACAATGAGCAGTTCTTC.

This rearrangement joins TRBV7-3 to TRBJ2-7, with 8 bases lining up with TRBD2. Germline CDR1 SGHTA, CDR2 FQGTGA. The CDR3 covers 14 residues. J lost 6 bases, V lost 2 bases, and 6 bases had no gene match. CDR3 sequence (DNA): TGTGCCAGCAGCTTAGGGACCGCGGGGGGCGAGCAGTACTTC. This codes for CASSLGTAGGEQYF.

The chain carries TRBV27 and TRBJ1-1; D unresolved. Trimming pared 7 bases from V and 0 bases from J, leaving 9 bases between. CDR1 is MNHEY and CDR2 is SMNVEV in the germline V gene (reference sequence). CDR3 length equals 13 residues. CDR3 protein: CASKFWVNTEAFF. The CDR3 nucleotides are TGTGCCAGCAAATTTTGGGTGAACACTGAAGCTTTCTTT.

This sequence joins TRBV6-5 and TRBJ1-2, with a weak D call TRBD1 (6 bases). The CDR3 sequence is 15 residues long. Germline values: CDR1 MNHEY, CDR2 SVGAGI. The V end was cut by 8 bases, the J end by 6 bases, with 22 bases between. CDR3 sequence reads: CASSGASTPEDGYTF. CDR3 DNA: TGTGCCAGCTCGGGGGCCTCCACCCCCGAAGATGGCTACACCTTC.

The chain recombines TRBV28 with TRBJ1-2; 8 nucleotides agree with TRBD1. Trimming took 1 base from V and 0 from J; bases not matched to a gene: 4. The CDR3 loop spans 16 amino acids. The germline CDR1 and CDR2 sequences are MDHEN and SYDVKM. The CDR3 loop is CASSLLPGGSNYGYTF. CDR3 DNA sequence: TGTGCCAGCAGTTTATTGCCAGGGGGCTCTAACTATGGCTACACCTTC.

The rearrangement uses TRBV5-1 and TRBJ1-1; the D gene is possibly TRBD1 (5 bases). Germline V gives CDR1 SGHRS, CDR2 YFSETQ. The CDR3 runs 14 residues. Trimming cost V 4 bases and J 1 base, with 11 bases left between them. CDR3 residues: CASSPGPANTEAFF. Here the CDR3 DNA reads TGCGCCAGCAGCCCGGGACCCGCGAACACTGAAGCTTTCTTT.

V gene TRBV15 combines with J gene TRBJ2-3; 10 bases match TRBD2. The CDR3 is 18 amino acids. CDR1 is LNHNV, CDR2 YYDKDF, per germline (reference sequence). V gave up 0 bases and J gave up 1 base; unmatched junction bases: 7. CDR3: CATSREGTTSGGTDTQYF. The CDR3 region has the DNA TGTGCCACCAGCAGAGAGGGTACAACTAGCGGGGGCACAGATACGCAGTATTTT.

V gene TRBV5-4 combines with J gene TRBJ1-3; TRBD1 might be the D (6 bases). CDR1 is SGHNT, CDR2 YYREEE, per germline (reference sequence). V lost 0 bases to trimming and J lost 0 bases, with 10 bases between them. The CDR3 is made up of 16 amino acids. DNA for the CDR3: TGTGCCAGCAGCTTGGCTAGGGGGGTCTCTGGAAACACCATATATTTT. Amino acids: CASSLARGVSGNTIYF.

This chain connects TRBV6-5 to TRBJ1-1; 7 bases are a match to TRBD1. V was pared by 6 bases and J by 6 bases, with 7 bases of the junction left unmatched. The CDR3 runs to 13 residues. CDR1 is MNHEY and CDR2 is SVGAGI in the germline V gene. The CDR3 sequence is CASRYDRVAEAFF. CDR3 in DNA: TGTGCCAGCAGATACGACAGGGTCGCTGAAGCTTTCTTT.